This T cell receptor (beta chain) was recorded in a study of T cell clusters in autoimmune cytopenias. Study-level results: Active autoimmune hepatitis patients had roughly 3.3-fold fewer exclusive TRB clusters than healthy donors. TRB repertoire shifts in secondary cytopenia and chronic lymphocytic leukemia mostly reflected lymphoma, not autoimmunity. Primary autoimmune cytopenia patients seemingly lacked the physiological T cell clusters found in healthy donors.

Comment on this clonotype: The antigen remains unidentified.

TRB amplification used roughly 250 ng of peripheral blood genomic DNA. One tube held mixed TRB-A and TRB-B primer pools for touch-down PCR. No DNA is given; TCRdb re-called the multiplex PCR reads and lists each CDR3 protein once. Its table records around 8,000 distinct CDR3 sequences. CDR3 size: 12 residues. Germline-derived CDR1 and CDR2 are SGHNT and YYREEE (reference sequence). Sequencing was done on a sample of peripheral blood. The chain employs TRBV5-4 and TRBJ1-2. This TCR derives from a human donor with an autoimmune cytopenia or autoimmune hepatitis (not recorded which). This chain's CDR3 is CASTTSNYGYTF.